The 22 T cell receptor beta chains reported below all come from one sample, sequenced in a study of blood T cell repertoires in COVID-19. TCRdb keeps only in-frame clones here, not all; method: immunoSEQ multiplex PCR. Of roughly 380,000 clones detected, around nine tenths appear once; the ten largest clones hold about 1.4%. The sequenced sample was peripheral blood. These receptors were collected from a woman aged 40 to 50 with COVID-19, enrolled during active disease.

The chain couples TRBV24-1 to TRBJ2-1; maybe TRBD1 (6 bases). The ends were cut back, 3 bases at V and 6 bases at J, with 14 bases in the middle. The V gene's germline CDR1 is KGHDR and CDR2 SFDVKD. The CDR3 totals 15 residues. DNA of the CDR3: TGTGCCACCAGTGATCCCGCCGAGACAGGCAATGAGCAGTTCTTC. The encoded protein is CATSDPAETGNEQFF.

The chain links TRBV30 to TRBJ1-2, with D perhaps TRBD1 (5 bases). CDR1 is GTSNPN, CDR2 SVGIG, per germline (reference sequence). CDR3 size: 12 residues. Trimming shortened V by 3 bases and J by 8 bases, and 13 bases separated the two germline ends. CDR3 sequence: CAWRTATGGYTF. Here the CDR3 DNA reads TGTGCCTGGAGGACAGCGACTGGGGGCTACACCTTC. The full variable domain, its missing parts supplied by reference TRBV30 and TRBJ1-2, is SQTIHQWPATLVQPVGSPLSLECTVEGTSNPNLYWYRQAAGRGLQLLFYSVGIGQISSEVPQNLSASRPQDRQFILSSKKLLLSDSGFYLCAWRTATGGYTFGSGTRLTVV.

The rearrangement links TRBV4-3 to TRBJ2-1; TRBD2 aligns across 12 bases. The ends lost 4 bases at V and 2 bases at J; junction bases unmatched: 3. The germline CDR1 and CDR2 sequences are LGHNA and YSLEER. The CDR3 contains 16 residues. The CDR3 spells CASSLRTSGAYNEQFF. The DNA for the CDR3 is TGCGCCAGCAGCCTCAGGACTAGCGGGGCCTACAATGAGCAGTTCTTC.

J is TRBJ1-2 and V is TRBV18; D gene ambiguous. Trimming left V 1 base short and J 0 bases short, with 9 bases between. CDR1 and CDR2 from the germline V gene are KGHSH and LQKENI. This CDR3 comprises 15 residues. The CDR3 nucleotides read TGTGCCAGCTCACCACTTCCCGGTTCTAACTATGGCTACACCTTC. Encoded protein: CASSPLPGSNYGYTF.

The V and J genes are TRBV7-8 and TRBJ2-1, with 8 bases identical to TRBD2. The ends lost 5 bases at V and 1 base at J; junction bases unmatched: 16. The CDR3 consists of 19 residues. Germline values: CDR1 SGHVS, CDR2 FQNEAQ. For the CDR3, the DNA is TGTGCCAGCAGCCCCGGGACTAGGTCCTGGTTTGGTTCCTACAATGAGCAGTTCTTC. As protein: CASSPGTRSWFGSYNEQFF.

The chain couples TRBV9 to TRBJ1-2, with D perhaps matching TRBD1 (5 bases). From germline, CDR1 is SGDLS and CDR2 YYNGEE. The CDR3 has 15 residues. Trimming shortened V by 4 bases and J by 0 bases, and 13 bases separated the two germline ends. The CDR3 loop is CASSQGDFSNYGYTF. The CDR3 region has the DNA TGTGCCAGCAGCCAAGGGGACTTCTCTAACTATGGCTACACCTTC.

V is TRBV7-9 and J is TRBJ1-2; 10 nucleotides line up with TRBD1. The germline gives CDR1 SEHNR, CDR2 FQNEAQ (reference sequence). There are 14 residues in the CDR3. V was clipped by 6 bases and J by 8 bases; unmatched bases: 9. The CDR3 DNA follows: TGTGCCAGCAGACATACGACAGGGGGCGAAGGCTACACCTTC. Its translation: CASRHTTGGEGYTF. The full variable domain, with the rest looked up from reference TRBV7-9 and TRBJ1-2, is DTGVSQNPRHKITKRGQNVTFRCDPISEHNRLYWYRQTLGQGPEFLTYFQNEAQLEKSRLLSDRFSAERPKGSFSTLEIQRTEQGDSAMYLCASRHTTGGEGYTFGSGTRLTVV.

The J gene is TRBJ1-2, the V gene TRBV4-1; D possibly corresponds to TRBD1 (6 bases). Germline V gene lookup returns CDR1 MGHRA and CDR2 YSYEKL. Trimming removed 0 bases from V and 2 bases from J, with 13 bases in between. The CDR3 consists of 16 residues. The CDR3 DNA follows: TGCGCCAGCAGCCAAGACCCTGGACAGTTCAACTATGGCTACACCTTC. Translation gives CASSQDPGQFNYGYTF.

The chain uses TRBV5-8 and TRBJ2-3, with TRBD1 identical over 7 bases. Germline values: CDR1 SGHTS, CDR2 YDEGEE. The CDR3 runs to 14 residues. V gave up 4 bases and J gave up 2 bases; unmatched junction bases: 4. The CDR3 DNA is TGTGCCAGCAGCCTCACAGGGGCCACAGATACGCAGTATTTT. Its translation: CASSLTGATDTQYF.

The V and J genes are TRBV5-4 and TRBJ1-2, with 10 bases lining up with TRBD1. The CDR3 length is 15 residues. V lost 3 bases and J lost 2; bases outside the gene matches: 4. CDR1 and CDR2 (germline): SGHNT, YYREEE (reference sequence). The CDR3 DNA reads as TGTGCCAGCAGCTCCGGGACAGGGGCCAACTATGGCTACACCTTC. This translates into CASSSGTGANYGYTF. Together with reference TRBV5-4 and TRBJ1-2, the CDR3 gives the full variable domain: ETGVTQSPTHLIKTRGQQVTLRCSSQSGHNTVSWYQQALGQGPQFIFQYYREEENGRGNFPPRFSGLQFPNYSSELNVNALELDDSALYLCASSSGTGANYGYTFGSGTRLTVV.

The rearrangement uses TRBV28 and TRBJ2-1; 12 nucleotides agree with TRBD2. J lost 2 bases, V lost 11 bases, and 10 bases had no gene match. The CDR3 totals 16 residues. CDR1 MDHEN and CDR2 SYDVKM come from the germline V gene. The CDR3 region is CASVQLAGGPYNEQFF. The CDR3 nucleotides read TGTGCCTCGGTCCAGCTAGCGGGAGGGCCCTACAATGAGCAGTTCTTC. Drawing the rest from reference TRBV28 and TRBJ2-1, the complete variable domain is DVKVTQSSRYLVKRTGEKVFLECVQDMDHENMFWYRQDPGLGLRLIYFSYDVKMKEKGDIPEGYSVSREKKERFSLILESASTNQTSMYLCASVQLAGGPYNEQFFGPGTRLTVL.

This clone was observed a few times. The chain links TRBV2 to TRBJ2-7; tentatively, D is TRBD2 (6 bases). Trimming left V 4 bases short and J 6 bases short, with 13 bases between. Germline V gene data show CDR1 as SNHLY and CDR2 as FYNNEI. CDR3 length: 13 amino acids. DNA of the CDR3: TGTGCCAGCAGTGTAGGAGGGATCGGCGAGCAGTACTTC. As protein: CASSVGGIGEQYF. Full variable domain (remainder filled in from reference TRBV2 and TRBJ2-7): EPEVTQTPSHQVTQMGQEVILRCVPISNHLYFYWYRQILGQKVEFLVSFYNNEISEKSEIFDDQFSVERPDGSNFTLKIRSTKLEDSAMYFCASSVGGIGEQYFGPGTRLTVT.

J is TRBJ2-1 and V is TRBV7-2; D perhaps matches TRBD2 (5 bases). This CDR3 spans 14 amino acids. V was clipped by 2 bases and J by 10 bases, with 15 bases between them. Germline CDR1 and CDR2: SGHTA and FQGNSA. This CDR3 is CASSLSGGPREQFF. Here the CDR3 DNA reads TGTGCCAGCAGCTTAAGCGGCGGGCCCCGGGAGCAGTTCTTC.

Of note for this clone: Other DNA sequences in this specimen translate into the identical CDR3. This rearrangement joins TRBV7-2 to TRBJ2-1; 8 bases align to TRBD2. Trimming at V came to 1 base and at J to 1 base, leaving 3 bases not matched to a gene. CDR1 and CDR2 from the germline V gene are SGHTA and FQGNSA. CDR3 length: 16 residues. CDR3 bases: TGTGCCAGCAGCTTAGTGGGCGGGGGGTCCTACAATGAGCAGTTCTTC. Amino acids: CASSLVGGGSYNEQFF. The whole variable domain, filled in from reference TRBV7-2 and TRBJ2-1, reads GAGVSQSPSNKVTEKGKDVELRCDPISGHTALYWYRQSLGQGLEFLIYFQGNSAPDKSGLPSDRFSAERTGGSVSTLTIQRTQQEDSAVYLCASSLVGGGSYNEQFFGPGTRLTVL.

Here the CDR3 DNA reads TGTGCCAGCGCGGACAAGGGGATATACGAGCAGTACTTC. As protein: CASADKGIYEQYF. The V and J genes are TRBV28 and TRBJ2-7; weak D call: TRBD1 (5 bases). V lost 8 bases and J 4 bases, leaving 15 bases between the germline ends. Germline CDR1 MDHEN, CDR2 SYDVKM. There are 13 residues in the CDR3.

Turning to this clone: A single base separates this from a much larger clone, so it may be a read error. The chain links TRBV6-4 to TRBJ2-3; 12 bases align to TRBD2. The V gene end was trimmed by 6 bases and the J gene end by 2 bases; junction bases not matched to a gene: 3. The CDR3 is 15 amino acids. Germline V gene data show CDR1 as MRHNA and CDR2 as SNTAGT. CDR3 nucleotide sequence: TGTGCCAGCAGCCGACTAGCGGGAGACACAGATACGCAGTATTTT. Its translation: CASSRLAGDTDTQYF.

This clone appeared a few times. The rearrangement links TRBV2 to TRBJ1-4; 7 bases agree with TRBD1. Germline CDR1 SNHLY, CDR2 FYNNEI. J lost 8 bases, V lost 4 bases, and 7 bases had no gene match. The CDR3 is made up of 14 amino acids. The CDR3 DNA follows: TGTGCCAGCAGTGCGAACAGGGGAAACGAAAAACTGTTTTTT. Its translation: CASSANRGNEKLFF.

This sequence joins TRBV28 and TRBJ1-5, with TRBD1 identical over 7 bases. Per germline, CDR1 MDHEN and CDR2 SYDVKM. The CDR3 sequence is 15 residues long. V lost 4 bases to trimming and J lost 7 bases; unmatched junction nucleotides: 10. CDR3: CASSSPDEGAQPQHF. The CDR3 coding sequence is TGTGCCAGCAGTTCCCCGGACGAGGGGGCCCAGCCCCAGCATTTT.

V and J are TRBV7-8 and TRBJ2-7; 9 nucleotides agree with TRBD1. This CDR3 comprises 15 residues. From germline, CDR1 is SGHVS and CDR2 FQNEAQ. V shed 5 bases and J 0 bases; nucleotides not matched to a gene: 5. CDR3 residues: CASSLGQGFSYEQYF. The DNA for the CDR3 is TGTGCCAGCAGCCTTGGACAGGGGTTCTCCTACGAGCAGTACTTC.

The CDR3 protein is CASSVSGTENEKLFF. Here the CDR3 DNA reads TGCGCCAGCAGCGTTTCCGGGACAGAGAATGAAAAACTGTTTTTT. V usage is TRBV5-1 and J usage is TRBJ1-4; 7 bases fit TRBD1. In germline, CDR1 is SGHRS, CDR2 YFSETQ. V trimming: 4 bases; J trimming: 5 bases; junction bases outside the gene matches: 8. There are 15 residues in the CDR3.

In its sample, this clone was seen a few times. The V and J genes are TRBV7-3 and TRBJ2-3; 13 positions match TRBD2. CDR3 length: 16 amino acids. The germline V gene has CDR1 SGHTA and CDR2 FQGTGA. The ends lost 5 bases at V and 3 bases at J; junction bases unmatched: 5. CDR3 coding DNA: TGTGCCAGCAGCCCCCAGACTAGCGGGAGGACAGATACGCAGTATTTT. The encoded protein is CASSPQTSGRTDTQYF.

The CDR3 nucleotides read TGTGCCAGCAGCTATGTCCGGGGACAGGGAACGTACGAGCAGTACTTC. Translated, it gives CASSYVRGQGTYEQYF. This chain uses TRBV7-2 with TRBJ2-7; 9 bases line up with TRBD1. Germline trimming cut 4 bases from V and 4 bases from J; bases unmatched to any gene: 11. Germline CDR1 and CDR2: SGHTA and FQGNSA. The CDR3 sequence is 16 residues long.